What follows are 19 T cell receptor beta chains derived from one specimen sequenced in a study of identical twins. TCRdb recomputed calls from the 5' RACE reads with MiXCR, one row per CDR3 protein. The table lists some 300,000 distinct CDR3 sequences, approximately 13% of them singletons. This sample also appeared in a second study, on yellow fever vaccine responses in identical twins.

Sequencing was done on a sample of CD8+ T cells sorted from blood. The receptors were gathered from a woman younger than 30 in good health.

This chain connects TRBV9 to TRBJ1-2; no firm D call. The CDR3 totals 14 residues. Trimming stripped 3 bases from V and 5 bases from J, with 14 bases between. Looked up from germline, CDR1 is SGDLS and CDR2 is YYNGEE. The DNA for the CDR3 is TGTGCCAGCAGCGCCCAATCCGTCGTATATGGCTACACCTTC. The encoded protein is CASSAQSVVYGYTF.

This clonotype appeared a few times. This chain links TRBV7-8 with TRBJ2-7; D possibly corresponds to TRBD1 (6 bases). Germline lookup yields CDR1 SGHVS and CDR2 FQNEAQ. Trimming removed 4 bases at V and 7 bases at J, with 23 bases between. The CDR3 is 16 amino acids. The CDR3 DNA is TGTGCCAGCAGCTCCCCGAGTCGGACAGTCCAGTGGGAGCAGTACGTC. Amino acids: CASSSPSRTVQWEQYV.

This clonotype was seen ten or more times. V is TRBV7-9 and J is TRBJ2-7, with D unclear. V lost 1 base and J 4 bases, leaving 5 bases between the germline ends. The CDR3 contains 12 residues. The germline V gene encodes CDR1 SEHNR and CDR2 FQNEAQ (reference sequence). CDR3 nucleotide sequence: TGTGCCAGCAGCTTAGTCCCTTACGAGCAGTACGTC. It specifies CASSLVPYEQYV.

For the CDR3, the DNA is TGTGCCAGCAGTTTAATGGGGGGGCATGTTGTCAGTAACTATGGCTACACCTTC. As protein: CASSLMGGHVVSNYGYTF. The chain combines TRBV28 with TRBJ1-2; D perhaps matches TRBD1 (6 bases). Trimming took 2 bases from V and 1 from J, leaving 20 bases between them. Germline V gene lookup returns CDR1 MDHEN and CDR2 SYDVKM. The CDR3 has 18 residues.

The rearrangement joins TRBV7-9 to TRBJ1-2; D perhaps matches TRBD1 (5 bases). V was clipped by 7 bases and J by 5 bases, with 17 bases between them. CDR1 is SEHNR, CDR2 FQNEAQ, per germline (reference sequence). The CDR3 is 14 residues long. The CDR3 DNA reads TGTGCCAGCACCCCTCCGTGGACACAGTATGGCTACACCTTC. It encodes CASTPPWTQYGYTF.

The rearrangement joins TRBV28 to TRBJ2-2, with TRBD1 as a possible D gene (5 bases). Germline V gene sequence: CDR1 MDHEN, CDR2 SYDVKM. V gave up 8 bases and J gave up 2 bases, with 9 bases separating them. This CDR3 spans 13 amino acids. CDR3 coding DNA: TGTGCCAGCGGGGCAGAAAACACCGGGGAGCTGTTTTTT. This codes for CASGAENTGELFF.

The CDR3 sequence: CASSSDSQEGNQPQHF. In DNA form, the CDR3 reads TGTGCCAGCAGTAGCGACAGCCAGGAAGGCAATCAGCCCCAGCATTTT. The chain couples TRBV2 to TRBJ1-5; D may be TRBD1 (5 bases). Germline-derived CDR1 and CDR2 are SNHLY and FYNNEI. The CDR3 covers 16 residues. Trimming shortened V by 5 bases and J by 2 bases, and 16 bases separated the two germline ends.

The sample holds a few counts of this clonotype. The rearrangement joins TRBV27 to TRBJ2-6, with D unresolved. The germline V gene has CDR1 MNHEY and CDR2 SMNVEV (reference sequence). Trimming left V 2 bases short and J 1 base short, with 6 bases between. The CDR3 is made up of 15 amino acids. The CDR3 coding sequence is TGTGCCAGCAGTTTACTGGGGTCTGGGGCCAACGTCCTGACTTTC. Protein: CASSLLGSGANVLTF.

The chain couples TRBV3-1 to TRBJ2-5, with 7 nucleotides matching TRBD2. Trimming took 2 bases from V and 4 from J; bases not matched to a gene: 16. The CDR3 consists of 18 residues. Germline CDR1 and CDR2: LGHDT and YNNKEL (reference sequence). CDR3 nucleotide sequence: TGTGCCAGCAGCCAATCCGCTCCGGGGGGACCCCAAGGAGAGACCCAGTACTTC. It yields the protein CASSQSAPGGPQGETQYF.

Here the CDR3 DNA reads TGCGCCAGCAGCTTGGGTAGCGGGGACTACGAGCAGTACTTC. Translated, it gives CASSLGSGDYEQYF. The rearrangement uses TRBV5-1 and TRBJ2-7; 8 bases are shared with TRBD2. CDR1 is SGHRS and CDR2 is YFSETQ in the germline V gene. The CDR3 is 14 residues long. V shed 0 bases, J shed 3 bases, and the junction held 2 bases outside the gene matches.

In its sample, this clonotype was seen a few times. This chain links TRBV7-8 with TRBJ2-7; 8 bases are shared with TRBD2. Looked up from germline, CDR1 is SGHVS and CDR2 is FQNEAQ. The CDR3 totals 15 residues. Trimming cost V 2 bases and J 1 base; bases outside gene matches: 4. CDR3 protein: CASSLSGSPSYEQYF. CDR3 DNA: TGTGCCAGCAGCTTAAGCGGGAGCCCTTCCTACGAGCAGTACTTC.

The chain is built from TRBV2 and TRBJ2-1; the match to TRBD2 covers 12 bases. Per germline, CDR1 SNHLY and CDR2 FYNNEI. The CDR3 extends over 14 amino acids. V was pared by 8 bases and J by 4 bases, with 3 bases of the junction left unmatched. CDR3 loop: CASGGTSGYNEQFF. In nucleotides, the CDR3 is TGTGCCAGCGGAGGGACTAGCGGGTACAATGAGCAGTTCTTC. Based on the CDR3 plus reference TRBV2 and TRBJ2-1, the full variable domain is EPEVTQTPSHQVTQMGQEVILRCVPISNHLYFYWYRQILGQKVEFLVSFYNNEISEKSEIFDDQFSVERPDGSNFTLKIRSTKLEDSAMYFCASGGTSGYNEQFFGPGTRLTVL.

In its sample, this clonotype was seen many times. The genes are TRBV12-3 or TRBV12-4 and TRBJ1-1, with D perhaps TRBD1 (5 bases). Trimming removed 7 bases at V and 0 bases at J, with 12 bases between. This CDR3 region has 14 residues. CDR3: CASNWMGLNTEAFF. The CDR3 bases are TGTGCCAGCAATTGGATGGGGCTGAACACTGAAGCTTTCTTT.

The chain is built from TRBV27 and TRBJ2-2, with 7 bases identical to TRBD2. Germline lookup yields CDR1 MNHEY and CDR2 SMNVEV (reference sequence). The CDR3 contains 15 residues. V lost 5 bases, J lost 7 bases, and 10 bases stayed unmatched. Here the CDR3 reads CASSTAGVAIGELFF. CDR3 bases: TGTGCCAGCAGTACCGCGGGAGTCGCGATCGGGGAGCTGTTTTTT.

This clonotype has at least ten counts. The genes are TRBV28 and TRBJ2-2; no clear D. Deletions cut 3 bases from V and 0 bases from J, with 5 bases between. The germline V gene encodes CDR1 MDHEN and CDR2 SYDVKM. CDR3 length equals 14 residues. The CDR3 DNA is TGTGCCAGCAGTTTGTTCGCGAACACCGGGGAGCTGTTTTTT. It translates to CASSLFANTGELFF. The full variable domain, in which reference TRBV28 and TRBJ2-2 provide the parts outside the CDR3, is DVKVTQSSRYLVKRTGEKVFLECVQDMDHENMFWYRQDPGLGLRLIYFSYDVKMKEKGDIPEGYSVSREKKERFSLILESASTNQTSMYLCASSLFANTGELFFGEGSRLTVL.

This clonotype came up many times. The J gene is TRBJ2-3, the V gene TRBV4-2; 10 bases fit TRBD2. Germline CDR1 and CDR2: LGHNA and YNFKEQ. This CDR3 region has 18 residues. The V gene end was trimmed by 0 bases and the J gene end by 0 bases; junction bases not matched to a gene: 6. In DNA, the CDR3 is TGTGCCAGCAGCCAAGATCTTTGGACTAGCGGTAGCACAGATACGCAGTATTTT. This gives the protein CASSQDLWTSGSTDTQYF.

The chain couples TRBV12-3 or TRBV12-4 to TRBJ2-1; the D call may be TRBD1 or TRBD2 (5 bases each). The CDR3 sequence is 14 residues long. The V end lost 7 bases, the J end lost 2 bases, and 12 bases lay between the germline ends. The CDR3 nucleotides are TGTGCCAGCACCGGGACCTACACCTACAATGAGCAGTTCTTC. Translated, it gives CASTGTYTYNEQFF.

This clonotype turned up a few times. This sequence joins TRBV6-1 and TRBJ2-7; D tentatively reads TRBD1 or TRBD2 (5 bases each). Germline CDR1 is MNHNS and CDR2 is SASEGT. The CDR3 runs 16 residues. V lost 6 bases to trimming and J lost 5 bases, with 23 bases between them. The CDR3 DNA reads as TGTGCCAGCAGGCTTGCGTCGGGGCCAGGCAATAACGAGCAGTACTTC. Its protein product is CASRLASGPGNNEQYF.

This clonotype was counted at least ten times. This chain links TRBV27 with TRBJ2-5; maybe TRBD1 (5 bases). Germline V lookup: CDR1 MNHEY, CDR2 SMNVEV (reference sequence). The V end lost 2 bases, the J end lost 5 bases, and 9 bases lay between the germline ends. This CDR3 comprises 13 residues. CDR3 nucleotides: TGTGCCAGCAGTTTACGTCCAGGGGAGACCCAGTACTTC. Its protein product is CASSLRPGETQYF.